This entry is about one T cell receptor beta chain. Its recognized antigen is unknown. No qualities accompany the bases; no much larger clone lies one base away. This record belongs to a study of T cells in Graves' hyperthyroidism and ophthalmopathy (dated by TCRdb to between 2018 and 2021). Background for the entire study: Peripheral blood was collected at initial diagnosis, before any treatment. To identify distinguishing TCR V-J signatures, a discovery cohort of about 100 patients was used, comprising 40 to 45 with Graves' ophthalmopathy and approximately 57 with stable Graves' hyperthyroidism. Prospective prediction of ophthalmopathy was tested in an independent validation cohort consisting of fewer than 20 hyperthyroidism patients and around 17 patients who later progressed to ophthalmopathy. The 100 discovery patients were randomly split 7:3 into training and test sets. The study also compared thyroid tissue and blood T-cell repertoires from a handful of Graves' hyperthyroidism patients. After blood sampling, hyperthyroidism patients were treated with methimazole at a starting dose of 30 mg daily, and ophthalmopathy patients were treated with high-dose intravenous methylprednisolone. The paper reports TCR Vbeta CDR3 sequencing of fewer than 150 peripheral blood samples: 40 or so ophthalmopathy, fewer than 80 hyperthyroidism and some 17 progressor patients. The investigation overall reported the following: Sample size was not statistically predetermined, and blinding of investigators to group allocation was not performed. In validation, progression to ophthalmopathy was predicted by the model with 70.59% sensitivity and just over 72% specificity, a median of about 6 months before onset. In cross-validation, a model built on a 13 V-J signature told ophthalmopathy apart from stable hyperthyroidism with under 90% sensitivity and approximately 81% specificity, and in testing the same model reached 80%/75%. Most expanded thyroid clonotypes (frequency above 0.001) were also detected in blood, a finding suggesting that blood repertoires may reflect thyroid immune responses.

The TCR beta CDR3 regions were amplified from the RNA transcripts. For the first round of RT-PCR on the TCR CDR3, the HTBI primer set was used together with the Qiagen OneStep RT-PCR kit. Libraries were constructed in a second round of multiplex PCR, after which size selection and purification were performed. Sequencing of the libraries was done on an Illumina HiSeq2000 using paired-end 100 bp reads. The published analysis was carried out like this. SOAPnuke was used to process the raw data, with reads discarded if the reads contained adapters or uncalled bases, had a mean Phred below 15, or lacked an exact constant-primer or identifier match. High-quality paired reads were merged with COPE v1.2.5, and unique nucleotide sequences were defined as clonotypes. MiTCR v1.1 was used to align the clonotypes against IMGT TRBV, TRBD and TRBJ reference segments. The analysis included only V-J combinations with a frequency above 0.0001, which together covered 98% to 99.2% of the repertoires. The TCS score was defined as F50 (clonal expansion) divided by E x V (chaos), with BLOSUM62-based TCRdist calculated between CDR3 peptides within each V-J. Welch's t-statistics and random forest reduced just over 500 V-J features to 10 to 15, which were used in a naive Bayes classifier (R e1071). TCRdb cleaned the public reads at Q25 with fastp, built clones with MiXCR and kept in-frame beta chains. Rows are combined by CDR3 protein, so each entry shows the most common genes and DNA. TCRdb, not the original authors, processed these V and J calls. The sample table shows hundreds of thousands of distinct CDR3 sequences, and 15% to 20% are seen once. The biggest ten clones account for 15% to 20% of the sample.

Sequences MNHNS (CDR1) and SASEGT (CDR2) are obtained from the germline V gene. Inclusive of the bounding cysteine and phenylalanine, the CDR3 is 17 residues long. Here the CDR3 DNA is all that survives: 51 bases in frame from base 1. V trim: 7 bases; J trim: 5 bases; unmatched bases: 17. A patient counted as having stable Graves' hyperthyroidism if no progression to ophthalmopathy occurred over 18 months of follow-up. Hyperthyroidism patients were newly diagnosed, had a disease duration of under 2 months, and were aged 18 to 65 years. Exclusion was applied to patients with uncontrolled infections, other autoimmune diseases, pregnancy or lactation. Clinical symptoms, serum thyroxine and TRAb, thyroid ultrasound, and orbital computed tomography formed the basis for the diagnoses. Ficoll-Paque density gradient centrifugation was used to isolate PBMCs from 8 to 10 ml of fresh peripheral blood. Total RNA was extracted with Trizol reagent, and quality was checked on an Agilent 2100 Bioanalyzer.

This receptor was taken from a woman between 18 and 29 years old with Graves' hyperthyroidism. The chain uses TRBV6-1 and TRBJ1-5, with 7 bases aligning to TRBD1. Sequencing used blood. The nucleotide sequence is TGTGCCAGCACCTCGACCGTGGGCAGGGGGGTCCATCAGCCCCAGCATTTT. This codes for CASTSTVGRGVHQPQHF.